The TCR beta chain under discussion was sequenced for a study of CD4 T cells in relation to SARS-CoV-2 and coronaviruses. About this clone itself: The antigen is undetermined.

TCRdb's table, derived via immunoSEQ multiplex PCR, lists solely in-frame clones and lacks some. This sample carries tens of thousands of clones, around four fifths of them seen once, and the ten largest clones take around 12%. This CDR3 is 16 amino acids long. The ends lost 5 bases at V and 3 bases at J; junction bases unmatched: 7. Looked up from germline, CDR1 is SGHTA and CDR2 is FQGTGA. CD4+ T cells from unexposed donors were obtained before the COVID-19 pandemic (2011-2018). CD4+ T cells were isolated from the cells after roughly 11 days of culture. Sequences were obtained from CD4+ T cells from PBMCs, cultured in vitro. The chain links TRBV7-3 to TRBJ2-1; 10 bases agree with TRBD2. The TCR originated in a human donor in good health. The CDR3: CASSPILAGDYNEQFF. The CDR3 DNA reads TGTGCCAGCAGCCCGATCCTAGCGGGAGACTACAATGAGCAGTTCTTC.